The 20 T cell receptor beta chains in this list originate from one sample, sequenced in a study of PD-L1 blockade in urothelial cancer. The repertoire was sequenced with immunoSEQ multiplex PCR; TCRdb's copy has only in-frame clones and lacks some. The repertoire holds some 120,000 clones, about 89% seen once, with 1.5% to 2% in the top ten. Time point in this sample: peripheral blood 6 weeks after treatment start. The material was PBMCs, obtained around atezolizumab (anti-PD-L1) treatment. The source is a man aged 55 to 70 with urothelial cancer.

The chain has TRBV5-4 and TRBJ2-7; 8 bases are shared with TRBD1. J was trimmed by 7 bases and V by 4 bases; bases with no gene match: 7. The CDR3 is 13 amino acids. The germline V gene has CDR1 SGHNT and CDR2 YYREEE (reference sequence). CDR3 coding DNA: TGTGCCAGCAGCCAGGGGGCAGGTCCGGAGCAGTACTTC. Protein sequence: CASSQGAGPEQYF. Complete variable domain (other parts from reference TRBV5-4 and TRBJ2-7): ETGVTQSPTHLIKTRGQQVTLRCSSQSGHNTVSWYQQALGQGPQFIFQYYREEENGRGNFPPRFSGLQFPNYSSELNVNALELDDSALYLCASSQGAGPEQYFGPGTRLTVT.

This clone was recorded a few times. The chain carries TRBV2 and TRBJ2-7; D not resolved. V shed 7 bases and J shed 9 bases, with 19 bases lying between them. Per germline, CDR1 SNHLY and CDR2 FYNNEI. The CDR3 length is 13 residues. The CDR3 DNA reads TGTGCCAGCAAGGAGTATCGCTTTGTCGGGCAGTACTTC. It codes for CASKEYRFVGQYF.

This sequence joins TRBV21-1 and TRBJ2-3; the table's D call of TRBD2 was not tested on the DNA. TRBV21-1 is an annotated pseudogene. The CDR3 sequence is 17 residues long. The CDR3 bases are TGTGCCAGCAGCAAAGACCCTGACTCTGACCGCACAGATACGCAGTATTTT. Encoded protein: CASSKDPDSDRTDTQYF.

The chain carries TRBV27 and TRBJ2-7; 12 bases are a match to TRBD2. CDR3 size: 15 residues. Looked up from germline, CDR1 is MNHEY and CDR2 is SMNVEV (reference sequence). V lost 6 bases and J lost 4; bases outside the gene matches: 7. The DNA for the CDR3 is TGTGCCAGCAGCCGAACCGGGACTAGCGGGTACGAGCAGTACTTC. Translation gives CASSRTGTSGYEQYF.

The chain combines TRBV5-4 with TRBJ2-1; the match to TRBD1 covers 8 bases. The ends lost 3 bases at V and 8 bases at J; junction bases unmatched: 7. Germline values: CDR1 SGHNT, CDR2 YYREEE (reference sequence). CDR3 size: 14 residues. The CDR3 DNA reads TGTGCCAGCAGCTCCCCGGACAGGGTGTATGAGCAGTTCTTC. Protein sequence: CASSSPDRVYEQFF.

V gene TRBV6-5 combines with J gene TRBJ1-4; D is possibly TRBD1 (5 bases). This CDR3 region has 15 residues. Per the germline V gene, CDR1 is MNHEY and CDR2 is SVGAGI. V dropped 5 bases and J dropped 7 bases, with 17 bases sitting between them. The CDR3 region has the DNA TGTGCCAGCAGTCCCCCCGCAGGGCGGGGTGAAAAACTGTTTTTT. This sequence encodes CASSPPAGRGEKLFF.

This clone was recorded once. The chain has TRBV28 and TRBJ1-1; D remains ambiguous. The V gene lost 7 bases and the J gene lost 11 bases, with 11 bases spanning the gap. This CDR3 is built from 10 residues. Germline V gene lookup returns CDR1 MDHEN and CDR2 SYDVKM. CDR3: CASKSYSAFF. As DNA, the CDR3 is TGTGCCAGCAAGTCTTACTCGGCTTTCTTT.

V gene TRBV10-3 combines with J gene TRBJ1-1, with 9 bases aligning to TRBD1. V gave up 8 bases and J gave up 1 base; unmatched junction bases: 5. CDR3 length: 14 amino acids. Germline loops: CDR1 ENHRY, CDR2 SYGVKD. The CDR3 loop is CAIGKQGANTEAFF. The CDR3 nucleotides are TGTGCCATCGGAAAACAGGGGGCGAACACTGAAGCTTTCTTT.

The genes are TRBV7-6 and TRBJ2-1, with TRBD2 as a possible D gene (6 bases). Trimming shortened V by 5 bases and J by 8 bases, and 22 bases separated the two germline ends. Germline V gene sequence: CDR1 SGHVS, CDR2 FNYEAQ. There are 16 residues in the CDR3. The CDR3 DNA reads TGTGCCAGCAGCGGATCCGGGACTGTATGGGGTCATGAGCAGTTCTTC. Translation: CASSGSGTVWGHEQFF.

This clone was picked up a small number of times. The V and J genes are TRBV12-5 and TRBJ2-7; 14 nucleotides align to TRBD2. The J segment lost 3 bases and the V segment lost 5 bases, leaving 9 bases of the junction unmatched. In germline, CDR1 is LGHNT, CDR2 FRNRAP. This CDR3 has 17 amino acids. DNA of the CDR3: TGTGCTAGTGGTAAGACCGGGACTAGCGGGAGTAACTACGAGCAGTACTTC. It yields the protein CASGKTGTSGSNYEQYF.

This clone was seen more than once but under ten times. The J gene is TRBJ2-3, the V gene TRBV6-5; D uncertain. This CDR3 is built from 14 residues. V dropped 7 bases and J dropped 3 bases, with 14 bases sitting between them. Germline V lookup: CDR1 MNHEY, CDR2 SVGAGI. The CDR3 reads CASTRGPPTDTQYF. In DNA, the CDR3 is TGTGCCAGCACCCGAGGTCCCCCAACAGATACGCAGTATTTT.

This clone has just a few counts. The CDR3 DNA sequence: TGTGCCAGCAGTTTGGAGGATCAGCCCCAGCATTTT. It specifies CASSLEDQPQHF. The V call is TRBV28, the J call TRBJ1-5; D gene unclear. Germline assignment: CDR1 MDHEN and CDR2 SYDVKM. Trimming took off 3 bases at V and 5 bases at J, with 5 bases between the two ends. The CDR3 runs to 12 residues.

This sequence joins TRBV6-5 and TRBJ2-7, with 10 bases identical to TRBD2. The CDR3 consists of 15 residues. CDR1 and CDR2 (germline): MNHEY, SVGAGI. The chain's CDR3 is CAAGGPVPPRYEQYF. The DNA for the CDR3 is TGTGCAGCGGGGGGGCCGGTGCCCCCTCGGTACGAGCAGTACTTC.

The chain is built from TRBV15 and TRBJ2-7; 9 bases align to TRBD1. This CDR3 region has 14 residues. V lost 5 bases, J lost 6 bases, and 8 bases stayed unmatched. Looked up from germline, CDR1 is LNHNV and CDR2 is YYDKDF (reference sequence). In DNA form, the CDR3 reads TGTGCCACCAGCGTATACAGGACAGGGGTCGAGCAGTACTTC. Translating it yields CATSVYRTGVEQYF.

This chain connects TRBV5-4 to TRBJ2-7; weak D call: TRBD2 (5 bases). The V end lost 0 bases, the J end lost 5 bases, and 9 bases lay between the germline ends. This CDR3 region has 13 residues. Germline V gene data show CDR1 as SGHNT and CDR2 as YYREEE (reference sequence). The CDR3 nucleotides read TGTGCCAGCAGCTTGGTCGCTAGCAACGAGCAGTACTTC. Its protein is CASSLVASNEQYF.

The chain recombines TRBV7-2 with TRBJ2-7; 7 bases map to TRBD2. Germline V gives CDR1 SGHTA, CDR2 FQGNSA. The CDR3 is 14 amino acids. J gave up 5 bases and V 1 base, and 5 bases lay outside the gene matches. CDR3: CASSLDAGRDEQYF. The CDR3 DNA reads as TGTGCCAGCAGCTTAGACGCGGGGAGGGACGAGCAGTACTTC.

The CDR3 spells CASSERGYYNEQFF. In DNA, the CDR3 is TGTGCCAGCAGCGAGCGGGGCTACTACAATGAGCAGTTCTTC. The chain carries TRBV28 and TRBJ2-1, with 7 bases that match TRBD2. The CDR3 is made up of 14 amino acids. Germline V gene data show CDR1 as MDHEN and CDR2 as SYDVKM. V was clipped by 6 bases and J by 3 bases; unmatched bases: 5.

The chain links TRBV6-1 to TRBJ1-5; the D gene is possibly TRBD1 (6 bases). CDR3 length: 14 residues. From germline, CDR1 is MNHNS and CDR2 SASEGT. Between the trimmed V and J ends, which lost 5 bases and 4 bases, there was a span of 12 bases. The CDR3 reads CASSWTDLNQPQHF. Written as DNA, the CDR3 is TGTGCCAGCAGTTGGACAGACTTAAATCAGCCCCAGCATTTT.

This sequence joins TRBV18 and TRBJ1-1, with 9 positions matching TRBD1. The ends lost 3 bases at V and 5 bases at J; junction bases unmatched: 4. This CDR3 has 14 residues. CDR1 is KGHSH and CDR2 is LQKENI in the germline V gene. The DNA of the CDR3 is TGTGCCAGCTCACCCGGACAGGGGCAAACTGAAGCTTTCTTT. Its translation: CASSPGQGQTEAFF. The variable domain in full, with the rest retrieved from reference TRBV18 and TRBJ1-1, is NAGVMQNPRHLVRRRGQEARLRCSPMKGHSHVYWYRQLPEEGLKFMVYLQKENIIDESGMPKERFSAEFPKEGPSILRIQQVVRGDSAAYFCASSPGQGQTEAFFGQGTRLTVV.

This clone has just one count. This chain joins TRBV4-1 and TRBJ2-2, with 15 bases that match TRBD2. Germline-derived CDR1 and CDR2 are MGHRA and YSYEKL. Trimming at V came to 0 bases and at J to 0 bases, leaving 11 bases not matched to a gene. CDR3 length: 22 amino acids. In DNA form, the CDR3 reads TGCGCCAGCAGCCAAGAGGTTGGACTAGCGGGAGGGCGCGGTACGAACACCGGGGAGCTGTTTTTT. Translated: CASSQEVGLAGGRGTNTGELFF.